The text below deals with one T cell receptor beta chain. The data are from a study of blood T cell repertoires in COVID-19. Study context: Acute-phase and convalescent COVID-19 samples originated in the United States, Italy and Spain. Sources were T cells, B-cell-depleted T cells, or PBMCs; the material itself was cDNA or gDNA.

In the original processing: Using reference gene primer amplification, nucleated cell counts were estimated. TCRdb's copy holds only in-frame clones and misses some; the assay was immunoSEQ multiplex PCR. The DNA was the basis for D and trimming; V, J and clone size are from that table. Here the sample spans fewer than 350,000 clones, approximately 81% being singletons. With 11 bases removed from V and 4 bases from J, the gap between germline ends came to 11 bases. Germline loops: CDR1 ENHRY, CDR2 SYGVKD. This CDR3 has 11 amino acids. This sequence originates from a woman in her sixties or seventies with active or convalescent COVID-19. V gene TRBV10-3 combines with J gene TRBJ1-1, with D possibly matching TRBD1 (5 bases). The sequenced sample consisted of peripheral blood. Here the CDR3 reads CAVQGPTEAFF. The CDR3 coding sequence is TGTGCCGTCCAGGGTCCCACTGAAGCTTTCTTT.